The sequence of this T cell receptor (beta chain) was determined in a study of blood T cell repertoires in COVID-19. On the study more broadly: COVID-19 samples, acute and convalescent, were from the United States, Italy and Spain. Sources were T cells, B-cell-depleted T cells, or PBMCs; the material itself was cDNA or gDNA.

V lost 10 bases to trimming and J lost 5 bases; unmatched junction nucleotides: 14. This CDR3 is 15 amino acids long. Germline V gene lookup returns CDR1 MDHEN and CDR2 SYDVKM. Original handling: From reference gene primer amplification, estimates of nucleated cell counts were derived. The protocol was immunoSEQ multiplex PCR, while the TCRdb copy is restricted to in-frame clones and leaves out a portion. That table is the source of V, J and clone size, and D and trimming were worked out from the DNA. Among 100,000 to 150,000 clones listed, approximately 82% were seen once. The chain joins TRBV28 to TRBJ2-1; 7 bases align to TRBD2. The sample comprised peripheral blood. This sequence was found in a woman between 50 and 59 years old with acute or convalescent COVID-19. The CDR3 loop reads CATRPGASGNNEQFF. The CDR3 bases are TGTGCCACACGCCCTGGGGCTAGCGGCAACAATGAGCAGTTCTTC.